The rows below give T cell receptor beta chains drawn from one sample of a study of a mutant IDH1 vaccine in newly diagnosed glioma. Profiling relied on immunoSEQ multiplex PCR, and the TCRdb table lists in-frame clones only, not all of them. This table has some 60,000 clones, about 91% appearing once. The sample was PBMCs, taken from a glioma patient treated with radiotherapy, temozolomide or both. Receptors originate from a man aged 45-65 years with glioma. Both conserved end residues are part of each CDR3. D genes are given only for firm matches. Expanded clones get a size class; other rows say once, few or many, or leave the size out.

d_call,j_call,v_call,clone_size,cdr3_nt,cdr3_aa
-,TRBJ1-5,TRBV19,few,TGTGCCAGTCGGACAGCTAATCAGCCCCAGCATTTT,CASRTANQPQHF
-,TRBJ1-5,TRBV11-2,-,TGTGCCAGCAGCCCCGGAAGGCATCAGCCCCAGCATTTT,CASSPGRHQPQHF
-,TRBJ1-1,TRBV18,-,TGTGCCAGCTCACCTGGGGTCACGTCGAACACTGAAGCTTTCTTT,CASSPGVTSNTEAFF
-,TRBJ1-4,TRBV11-3,-,TGTGCCAGCAGTTATAAGGTTGCGGCAACTAATGAAAAACTGTTTTTT,CASSYKVAATNEKLFF
-,TRBJ2-7,TRBV28,once,TGTGCCAGCACTAGGGGCGACTACGAGCAGTACTTC,CASTRGDYEQYF
-,TRBJ1-5,TRBV21-1,once,TGTGCCAGCAGCAAAGAGCCTGGGACGACTTGCAATCAGCCCCAGCATTTT,CASSKEPGTTCNQPQHF
TRBD1,TRBJ1-6,TRBV4-3,-,TGCGCCAGCAGCCAAGTACCAGGGGGCGCCGGGAATTCACCCCTCCACTTT,CASSQVPGGAGNSPLHF
-,TRBJ1-3,TRBV6-6,-,TGTGCCAGCAGTCCACAGGGTACCTCTGGAAACACCATATATTTT,CASSPQGTSGNTIYF
-,TRBJ1-6,TRBV11-2,-,TGTGCCAGCAGCTTAGCGCCGGACAGCCTATATAATTCACCCCTCCACTTT,CASSLAPDSLYNSPLHF
-,TRBJ2-1,TRBV6-5,once,TGTGCCAGCAGTCCCAGGGGGGACTCCTACAATGAGCAGTTCTTC,CASSPRGDSYNEQFF
TRBD1,TRBJ2-5,TRBV6-5,once,TGTGCCAGCAGTTACGAGGGGGCAGGAGAGACCCAGTACTTC,CASSYEGAGETQYF
-,TRBJ1-2,TRBV2,-,TGTGCCAGCAGTGAACCCGGTGGGCAGGTCAGACACAAGGACTATGGCTACACCTTC,CASSEPGGQVRHKDYGYTF
-,TRBJ1-5,TRBV7-2,-,TGTGCCAGCAGCCCACAGGCAAATCAGCCCCAGCATTTT,CASSPQANQPQHF
-,TRBJ1-2,TRBV7-2,-,TGTGCCAGCAGCTTCCCCAGGAGGGTGCATGGCTACACCTTC,CASSFPRRVHGYTF
TRBD2,TRBJ2-3,TRBV9,-,TGTGCCAGCAGCGCCCTATTACGGGGGGGGGCTACAGATACGCAGTATTTT,CASSALLRGGATDTQYF
-,TRBJ1-1,TRBV25-1,once,TGTGCCAGCAGTGCCGACAGGCTCATGAACACTGAAGCTTTCTTT,CASSADRLMNTEAFF
TRBD1,TRBJ2-1,TRBV7-3,-,TGTGCCAGCAGCTTAACTGAGGGGGCTATAAGCAATGAGCAGTTCTTC,CASSLTEGAISNEQFF
-,TRBJ2-7,TRBV10-2,-,TGCGCCAGCAGTGATCAGGGACTGGTCTACGAGCAGTACTTC,CASSDQGLVYEQYF
TRBD1,TRBJ2-7,TRBV5-1,medium-sized,TGCGCCAGCAGCTGGAACAGGGGATACGAGCAGTACTTC,CASSWNRGYEQYF
TRBD1,TRBJ2-5,TRBV18,-,TGTGCCAGCTCACCCTCGACAGGGGCAGCGACCCAGTACTTC,CASSPSTGAATQYF
-,TRBJ2-7,TRBV6-5,-,TGTGCCAGCAGGCCCGGGATTGATTCATCTGGGCAGTACTTC,CASRPGIDSSGQYF
-,TRBJ1-1,TRBV9,-,TGTGCCAGCAGCCCAACAGAGAACACTGAAGCTTTCTTT,CASSPTENTEAFF
-,TRBJ2-6,TRBV6-5,-,TGTGCCAGCAGTTACCCCGGACGTTTCAACGTCCTGACTTTC,CASSYPGRFNVLTF
-,TRBJ1-1,TRBV5-6,-,TGTGCCAGCAGCATCCCGGGGACTCGGGGGAACACTGAAGCTTTCTTT,CASSIPGTRGNTEAFF
-,TRBJ2-2,TRBV5-1,-,TGCGCCAGCAGTGCCGGGACTCTGAACACCGGGGAGCTGTTTTTT,CASSAGTLNTGELFF
TRBD1,TRBJ2-3,TRBV29-1,once,TGCAGCGTTGCGGGACAGGGCACAGATACGCAGTATTTT,CSVAGQGTDTQYF
TRBD1,TRBJ1-1,TRBV7-3,-,TGTGCCAGCAGCCCCGACAGGGGTAGCTACACTGAAGCTTTCTTT,CASSPDRGSYTEAFF
TRBD1,TRBJ2-2,TRBV6-5,-,TGTGCCAGCACCAGGCCAGGGGGCACCGGGGAGCTGTTTTTT,CASTRPGGTGELFF
TRBD2,TRBJ2-7,TRBV29-1,-,TGCAGCGCTGGACTAGCGGACTCCTACGAGCAGTACTTC,CSAGLADSYEQYF
TRBD1,TRBJ1-1,TRBV19,-,TGTGCCAGTAGTATAGTGGATAGGACAGGGGACCCTGAAGCTTTCTTT,CASSIVDRTGDPEAFF
-,TRBJ1-1,TRBV5-1,-,TGCGCCAGCAGCTTGAAAGAGGGGATGAACACTGAAGCTTTCTTT,CASSLKEGMNTEAFF
TRBD1,TRBJ2-1,TRBV6-4,-,TGTGCCAGCAGTTACGGGACAGGGAGTGAGCAGTTCTTC,CASSYGTGSEQFF
-,TRBJ2-1,TRBV6-6,-,TGTGCCAGCAGTTCGACCGGGCCCCACGAGAATGAGCAGTTCTTC,CASSSTGPHENEQFF
-,TRBJ2-3,TRBV14,-,TGTGCCAGCAGCCAGGGCTTTTGGTCCACAGATACGCAGTATTTT,CASSQGFWSTDTQYF
-,TRBJ2-7,TRBV7-9,-,TGTGCCAGCAGGCCTTGGGGCAGCTCCTACGAGCAGTACTTC,CASRPWGSSYEQYF
TRBD1,TRBJ2-1,TRBV29-1,-,TGCAGCGGGGGGACAGGGAACTCCTACAATGAGCAGTTCTTC,CSGGTGNSYNEQFF
-,TRBJ2-7,TRBV27,once,TGTGCCAGCAGTTTAATCAGTAGCTCCTACGAGCAGTACTTC,CASSLISSSYEQYF
TRBD1,TRBJ1-3,TRBV30,-,TGTGCCTGGAGTAAGGCCCCGGGACAGGGGGCGGGCACCATATATTTT,CAWSKAPGQGAGTIYF
TRBD2,TRBJ2-1,TRBV18,-,TGTGCCGCACTACGGGGGGACTCTAATGAGCAGTTCTTC,CAALRGDSNEQFF
-,TRBJ1-4,TRBV19,few,TGTGCCAGTAGTCCGACCCGGGGTTCAACTAATGAAAAACTGTTTTTT,CASSPTRGSTNEKLFF
-,TRBJ1-6,TRBV4-2,once,TGTGCCAGCAGCCCTATGCACAGGGCGGATTCACCCCTCCACTTT,CASSPMHRADSPLHF
-,TRBJ2-5,TRBV7-9,-,TGTGCCAGCAGCCCCTCGAACGGGGAGACCCAGTACTTC,CASSPSNGETQYF
TRBD2,TRBJ2-5,TRBV15,-,TGTGCCACCAGCAGAGATCTCGAGTCTCGTTCCGGGGGGGCCCACGGGGAGACCCAGTACTTC,CATSRDLESRSGGAHGETQYF
-,TRBJ2-5,TRBV19,-,TGTGCCAGTAGACAGGGAGGGCGGGAGACCCAGTACTTC,CASRQGGRETQYF
-,TRBJ2-1,TRBV4-2,-,TGTGCCAGCAGCCAAGATAGGGCTCGCGAGCAGTTCTTC,CASSQDRAREQFF
TRBD1,TRBJ1-2,TRBV5-6,few,TGTGCCAGCAGCTTGGCCGACAGGGTATGCACCTTC,CASSLADRVCTF